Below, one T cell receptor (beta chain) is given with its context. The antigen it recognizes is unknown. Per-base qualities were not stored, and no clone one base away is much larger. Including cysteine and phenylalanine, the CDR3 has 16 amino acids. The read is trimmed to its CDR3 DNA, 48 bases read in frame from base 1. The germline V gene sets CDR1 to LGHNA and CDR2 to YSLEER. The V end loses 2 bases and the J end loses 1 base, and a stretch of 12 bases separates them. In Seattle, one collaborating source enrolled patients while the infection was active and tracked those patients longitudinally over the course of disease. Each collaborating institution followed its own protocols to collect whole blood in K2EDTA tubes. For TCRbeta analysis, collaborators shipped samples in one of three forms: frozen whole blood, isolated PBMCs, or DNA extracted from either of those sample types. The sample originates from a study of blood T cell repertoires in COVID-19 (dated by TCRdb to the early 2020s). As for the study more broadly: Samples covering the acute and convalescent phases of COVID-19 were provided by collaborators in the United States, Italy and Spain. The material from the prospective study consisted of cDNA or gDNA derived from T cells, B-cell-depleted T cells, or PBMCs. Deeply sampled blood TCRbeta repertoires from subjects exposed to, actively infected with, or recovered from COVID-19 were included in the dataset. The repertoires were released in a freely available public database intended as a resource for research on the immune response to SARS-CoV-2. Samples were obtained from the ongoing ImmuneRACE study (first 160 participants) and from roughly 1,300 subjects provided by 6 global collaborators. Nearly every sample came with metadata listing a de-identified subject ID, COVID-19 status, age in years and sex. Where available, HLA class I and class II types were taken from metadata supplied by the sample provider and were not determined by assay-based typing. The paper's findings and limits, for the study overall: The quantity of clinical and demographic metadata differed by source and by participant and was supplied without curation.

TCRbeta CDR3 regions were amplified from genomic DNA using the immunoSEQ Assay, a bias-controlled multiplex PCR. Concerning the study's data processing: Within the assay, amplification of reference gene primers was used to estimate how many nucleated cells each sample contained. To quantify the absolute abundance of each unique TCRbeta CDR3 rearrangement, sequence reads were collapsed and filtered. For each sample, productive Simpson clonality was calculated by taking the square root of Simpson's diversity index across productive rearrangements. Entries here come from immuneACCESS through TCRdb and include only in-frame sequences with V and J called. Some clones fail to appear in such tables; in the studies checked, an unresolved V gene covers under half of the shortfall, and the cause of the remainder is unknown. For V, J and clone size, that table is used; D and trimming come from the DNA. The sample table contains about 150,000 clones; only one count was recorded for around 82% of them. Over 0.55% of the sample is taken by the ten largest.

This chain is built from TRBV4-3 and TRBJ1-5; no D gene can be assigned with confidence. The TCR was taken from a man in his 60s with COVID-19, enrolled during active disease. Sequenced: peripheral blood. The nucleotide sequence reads TGCGCCAGCAGCCAATTATCGGGAGTGAGCAATCAGCCCCAGCATTTT. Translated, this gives CASSQLSGVSNQPQHF.